This record covers a single T cell receptor (beta chain). Some clones are missing from TCRdb's copy, which holds only in-frame ones; the method was immunoSEQ multiplex PCR. The sample has 2 million or so clones, 85% to 95% seen once; the top ten hold 0.13%. The sample comes from a study of shared clonotypes between healthy human individuals. Germline trimming cut 7 bases from V and 2 bases from J; bases unmatched to any gene: 12. The CDR3 has 16 residues. Germline V gives CDR1 LNHDA, CDR2 SQIVND (reference sequence). This chain connects TRBV19 to TRBJ2-7; TRBD2 agrees at 9 bases. The sequenced material came from naive CD4+ T cells sorted from blood. Indicated subset: CD45RA+ positively selected. This clonotype was obtained from a young man in good health. CDR3 region: CASNRGAAGGAYEQYF. As DNA, the CDR3 is TGTGCCAGTAACCGTGGGGCAGCGGGAGGCGCCTACGAGCAGTACTTC. The whole variable domain, remainder taken from reference TRBV19 and TRBJ2-7, is DGGITQSPKYLFRKEGQNVTLSCEQNLNHDAMYWYRQDPGQGLRLIYYSQIVNDFQKGDIAEGYSVSREKKESFPLTVTSAQKNPTAFYLCASNRGAAGGAYEQYFGPGTRLTVT.